Listed here is a single T cell receptor (beta chain). The sample is drawn from a study of blood T cell repertoires in COVID-19. Trimming removed 4 bases from V and 5 bases from J; junction bases left unmatched: 7. Germline CDR1 reads SGHDT; CDR2 reads YYEEEE. The CDR3 runs 15 residues. Per the original methods: For nucleated cells, counts were estimated from reference gene primer amplification. Assay: immunoSEQ multiplex PCR; the TCRdb copy retains only in-frame clones and omits some. The D gene and trimming were derived from the DNA, and the V and J assignments and clone size from that table. The sample yields fewer than 250,000 clones, about 85% seen once.

The chain has TRBV5-6 and TRBJ2-2, with 8 bases that match TRBD1. The material sequenced was peripheral blood. The clonotype comes from a man under 40 with acute or convalescent COVID-19. CDR3 residues: CASSQRRQGTGELFF. The CDR3 region has the DNA TGTGCCAGCAGCCAAAGACGACAGGGGACCGGGGAGCTGTTTTTT.